This T cell receptor (beta chain) was sequenced during a study of cytomegalovirus exposure and HLA in healthy donors. Whole-study findings and limits: In a later analysis, a missense DCLRE1C variant was linked to TCR beta V- and J-gene trimming. The study flagged about 160 TCR beta chains as cytomegalovirus-associated. With further analysis later on, most CMV-associated TCR beta chains appeared HLA-restricted.

The PCR contained 60 Vbeta and 13 Jbeta primers. Libraries were prepared by immunoSEQ multiplex PCR; TCRdb keeps only in-frame clonotypes and omits some of them. The table has about 91,000 clones, around 80% seen once. Details on this clone: Its matching antigen is unknown.

V dropped 2 bases and J dropped 9 bases, with 14 bases sitting between them. The CDR3 totals 14 residues. Germline V gene data show CDR1 as SGHVS and CDR2 as FQNEAQ. The clonotype originates from a male donor in good health and CMV-seropositive. The chain links TRBV7-8 to TRBJ2-1, with a possible D match to TRBD2 (6 bases). The specimen was PBMCs. The CDR3 sequence is CASSLTDYPAEQFF. CDR3 nucleotides: TGTGCCAGCAGCTTAACGGACTACCCTGCTGAGCAGTTCTTC.